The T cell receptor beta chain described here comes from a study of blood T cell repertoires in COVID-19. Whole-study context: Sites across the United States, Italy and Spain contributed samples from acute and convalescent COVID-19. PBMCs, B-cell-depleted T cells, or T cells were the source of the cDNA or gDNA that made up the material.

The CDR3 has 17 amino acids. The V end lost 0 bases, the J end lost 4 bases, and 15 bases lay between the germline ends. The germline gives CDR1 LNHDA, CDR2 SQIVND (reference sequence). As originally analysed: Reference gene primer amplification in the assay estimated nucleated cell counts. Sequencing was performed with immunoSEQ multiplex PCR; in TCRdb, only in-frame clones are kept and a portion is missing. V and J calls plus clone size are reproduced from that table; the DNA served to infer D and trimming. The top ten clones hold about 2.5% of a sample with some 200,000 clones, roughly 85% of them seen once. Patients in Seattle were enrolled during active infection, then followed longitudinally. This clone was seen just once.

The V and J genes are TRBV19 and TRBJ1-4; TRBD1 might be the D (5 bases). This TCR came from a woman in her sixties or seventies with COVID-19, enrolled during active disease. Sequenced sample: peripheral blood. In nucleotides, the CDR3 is TGTGCCAGTAGTATAGACTGGGAAGGGGCCCATAATGAAAAACTGTTTTTT. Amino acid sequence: CASSIDWEGAHNEKLFF.